The following is a T cell receptor beta chain sequence with its context. As yet, its antigen is unknown. This sample is drawn from a study of cytomegalovirus exposure and HLA in healthy donors. The repertoire was sequenced with immunoSEQ multiplex PCR; TCRdb's copy has only in-frame clones and lacks some. In the table there are tens of thousands of clones, around 94% of which are singletons. Regarding the study as a whole: In vitro confirmation showed three CMV-associated chains to be CMV antigen specific.

Germline lookup yields CDR1 SQVTM and CDR2 ANQGSEA. With V trimmed by 7 bases and J by 3 bases, 4 bases remained unmatched. The CDR3 runs 13 residues. The chain is built from TRBV29-1 and TRBJ2-3, with TRBD1 matching 10 bases. The sequenced sample consisted of PBMCs. The receptor was derived from a man younger than 35 in good health and CMV-seropositive. CDR3 region: CSADRGRTDTQYF. In DNA form, the CDR3 reads TGCAGCGCCGACAGGGGGCGGACAGATACGCAGTATTTT.